The source of this T cell receptor (beta chain) is a study of T cells in localized non-small cell lung cancer (dated by TCRdb to 2019 to 2021). Study-wide context: The study analyzed T cell repertoires of 200 to 250 early-stage NSCLC patients, comparing tumors and uninvolved tumor-adjacent lungs. The cohort comprised under 250 treatment-naïve NSCLC patients with resected, localized lung tumors. The mean age of the NSCLC patients was just over 65 years, with 120 to 150 men and around 100 women. Overall study outcomes, separate from this receptor: Since the design was exploratory, TCR variables were selected using unadjusted p-values with no false-discovery rate correction. Uninvolved tumor-adjacent lung showed the highest T cell clonality, higher than tumor, which suggests more focused antigenic responses in the adjacent lung. A median of roughly 60 of the top 100 tumor clones were detected in paired uninvolved adjacent lung, and some 29 of these tumor clones were also found among the top 100 clones of the paired uninvolved adjacent lung. Because multi-region sequencing of the tumors was not done, intratumor heterogeneity could not be ruled out. Longer overall survival was associated with higher blood T cell density, whereas shorter survival was associated with higher adjacent-lung clonality.

The immunoSEQ Assay was used to sequence TCR beta CDR3 regions from DNA. The original methods were these. To compute T cell density, TCR beta template counts were normalized to usable DNA, which was estimated by amplifying housekeeping genes. Richness was estimated using the preseqR package, with extrapolation to 400,000 templates for PBMC samples and to 120,000 templates for tissue samples. Clonality was taken to be one minus Pielou's evenness. Tissue-enriched TCRs were identified by differential abundance testing using productive amino-acid clonotypes, minimum total count 5 and alpha 0.1. The Jaccard Index and the Morisita Overlap Index were used to measure how much the repertoires overlapped between compartments. TCR beta CDR3s were clustered by GLIPH together with public tetramer-defined viral CDR3s, and at least three viral sequences plus V-gene enrichment were required for viral motifs. TCRdb took this table from immuneACCESS and kept in-frame rearrangements with V and J called. Such tables lack part of the clones; where checked against another copy, unresolved V genes explain under half of the gap, and the rest is unexplained. That table gives V, J and clone size, and the DNA gave D and trimming. The sample table holds tens of thousands of clones, of which about 92% were seen once. The ten biggest clones cover 2.1% of the sample.

Counted from cysteine to phenylalanine, this CDR3 has 16 amino acids. The read is trimmed to its CDR3 DNA, 48 bases read in frame from base 1. Trimming at the junction amounts to 3 bases on V and 0 bases on J, and the germline ends lie 14 bases apart. From the germline V gene, CDR1 is SGDLS and CDR2 is YYNGEE. At diagnosis, tumor, uninvolved tumor-adjacent lung and peripheral blood were collected and then preserved as a mix of FFPE and fresh-frozen material. For TCR repertoire profiling, blood samples were analyzed as peripheral blood mononuclear cells. As concerns this clone: No cognate antigen has been identified for it. One base away there is no much larger clone; base qualities are not given.

The clonotype was recovered from a female donor of 60 years or more with stage I lung adenocarcinoma. The sample consisted of peripheral blood, taken before any cancer treatment. The sequence is built from TRBV9 and TRBJ2-3; TRBD2 is perhaps the D gene, given 6 matching bases. The nucleotide sequence reads TGTGCCAGCAGCGGCGGGACTTCACCTAGCACAGATACGCAGTATTTT. The encoded protein is CASSGGTSPSTDTQYF.